Shown below are 13 T cell receptor beta chains from a single sample sequenced in a study of T cells after yellow fever vaccination. TCRdb recomputed calls from the 5' RACE reads with MiXCR, one row per CDR3 protein. Counted here are around 590,000 distinct CDR3 sequences, around an eighth occurring once; the ten biggest clones make up about 16%. The sample here was PBMCs, taken on the day of the yellow fever booster vaccination. The source of these receptors is a man aged 25 to 40 who received the YFV17D yellow fever vaccine.

This clonotype was observed a few times. The chain carries TRBV4-3 and TRBJ1-2; tentatively, D is TRBD1 (6 bases). Trimming shortened V by 4 bases and J by 8 bases, and 20 bases separated the two germline ends. Germline V gene sequence: CDR1 LGHNA, CDR2 YSLEER. This CDR3 region has 15 residues. The CDR3 loop reads CASSRGQHGARGYTF. CDR3 coding DNA: TGCGCCAGCAGCCGAGGACAGCACGGGGCGAGAGGCTACACCTTC.

This clonotype was found many times. V and J are TRBV5-1 and TRBJ2-7; D remains ambiguous. The V end lost 2 bases, the J end lost 0 bases, and 9 bases lay between the germline ends. The CDR3 is made up of 14 amino acids. The germline V gene encodes CDR1 SGHRS and CDR2 YFSETQ. CDR3 amino acids: CASSLRTDSYEQYF. Here the CDR3 DNA reads TGCGCCAGCAGCTTAAGGACGGACTCCTACGAGCAGTACTTC.

The chain recombines TRBV20-1 with TRBJ1-6; 7 bases map to TRBD1. Germline values: CDR1 DFQATT, CDR2 SNEGSKA (reference sequence). This CDR3 region has 14 residues. J gave up 3 bases and V 4 bases, and 3 bases lay outside the gene matches. The CDR3 DNA follows: TGCAGTGCTATAGGACAGGTCTATAATTCACCCCTCCACTTT. It is translated as CSAIGQVYNSPLHF.

This clonotype occurred a few times. The rearrangement joins TRBV5-6 to TRBJ2-1; a weak D match, TRBD2 (6 bases). The CDR3 is 13 amino acids. The germline gives CDR1 SGHDT, CDR2 YYEEEE. V was pared by 0 bases and J by 10 bases, with 11 bases between. In DNA, the CDR3 is TGTGCCAGCAGCTTGGGGGCGGGGCGAGAGCAGTTCTTC. Protein product: CASSLGAGREQFF.

This clonotype came up a few times. The chain uses TRBV6-4 and TRBJ2-5; 10 bases match TRBD1. CDR3 length: 13 residues. Looked up from germline, CDR1 is MRHNA and CDR2 is SNTAGT. V lost 6 bases, J lost 8 bases, and 6 bases stayed unmatched. The CDR3, as DNA: TGTGCCAGCAGCACCGGGACAGGGGACACCCAGTACTTC. Amino acid sequence: CASSTGTGDTQYF.

This clonotype turned up a few times. The V call is TRBV7-2, the J call TRBJ2-7; D is unclear. Germline CDR1 reads SGHTA; CDR2 reads FQGNSA. The V end lost 7 bases, the J end lost 0 bases, and 13 bases lay between the germline ends. This CDR3 comprises 14 residues. In DNA, the CDR3 is TGTGCCAGCATGCCGCCCCAGAGCTCCTACGAGCAGTACTTC. The encoded protein is CASMPPQSSYEQYF.

This clonotype was recorded at least ten times. The chain combines TRBV3-1 with TRBJ1-1; 8 nucleotides align to TRBD1. V shed 4 bases and J 5 bases; nucleotides not matched to a gene: 3. CDR3 length equals 13 residues. From germline, CDR1 is LGHDT and CDR2 YNNKEL (reference sequence). The CDR3 loop is CASSRTGGTEAFF. The CDR3 DNA sequence: TGTGCCAGCAGCCGAACAGGGGGGACTGAAGCTTTCTTT.

Points on this clonotype: This may arise from a read error, as a much more abundant clone is one base away. The rearrangement joins TRBV29-1 to TRBJ1-2; D is unclear. The CDR3 runs 11 residues. Germline values: CDR1 SQVTM, CDR2 ANQGSEA. The V end was cut by 2 bases, the J end by 8 bases, with 9 bases between. The CDR3 sequence is CSVESYGGYTF. The CDR3 DNA sequence: TGCAGCGTTGAAAGTTACGGAGGCTACACCTTC.

This chain joins TRBV20-1 and TRBJ2-7, with 10 bases fitting TRBD2. The junction had 4 bases not matched to a gene; V was cut back by 0 bases and J by 2 bases. CDR3 length: 15 residues. Germline V gene lookup returns CDR1 DFQATT and CDR2 SNEGSKA (reference sequence). In nucleotides, the CDR3 is TGCAGTGCTAGAGATGCACTAGCGGGGACCTACGAGCAGTACTTC. Translated, it gives CSARDALAGTYEQYF.

A few counts support this clonotype. This chain uses TRBV4-3 with TRBJ2-2; 11 bases are shared with TRBD2. The CDR3 totals 17 residues. J gave up 6 bases and V 4 bases, and 10 bases lay outside the gene matches. Germline V gives CDR1 LGHNA, CDR2 YSLEER. The CDR3 reads CASSPRGIAGGAGELFF. The CDR3 DNA sequence: TGCGCCAGCAGCCCCCGCGGGATAGCGGGAGGGGCCGGGGAGCTGTTTTTT.

This rearrangement joins TRBV9 to TRBJ1-1; D not certain. Deletions cut 0 bases from V and 3 bases from J, with 6 bases between. Germline CDR1 and CDR2: SGDLS and YYNGEE. The CDR3 runs to 13 residues. CDR3 protein: CASSVATYTEAFF. In DNA, the CDR3 is TGTGCCAGCAGCGTAGCGACGTACACTGAAGCTTTCTTT.

The table lists this clonotype with a few counts. The genes are TRBV3-1 and TRBJ2-2; 10 positions agree with TRBD2. Trimming took 0 bases from V and 0 from J; bases not matched to a gene: 4. The V gene's germline CDR1 is LGHDT and CDR2 YNNKEL (reference sequence). The CDR3 is 18 amino acids. CDR3 in DNA: TGTGCCAGCAGCCAAGAGGCTAGCGGGAGTCCGAACACCGGGGAGCTGTTTTTT. It encodes CASSQEASGSPNTGELFF.

This chain links TRBV18 with TRBJ2-7, with D unclear. The CDR3 sequence is 13 residues long. The germline CDR1 and CDR2 sequences are KGHSH and LQKENI. V gave up 4 bases and J gave up 3 bases, with 10 bases separating them. In DNA form, the CDR3 reads TGTGCCAGCTCACAATTATCGGACTACGAGCAGTACTTC. Protein product: CASSQLSDYEQYF.